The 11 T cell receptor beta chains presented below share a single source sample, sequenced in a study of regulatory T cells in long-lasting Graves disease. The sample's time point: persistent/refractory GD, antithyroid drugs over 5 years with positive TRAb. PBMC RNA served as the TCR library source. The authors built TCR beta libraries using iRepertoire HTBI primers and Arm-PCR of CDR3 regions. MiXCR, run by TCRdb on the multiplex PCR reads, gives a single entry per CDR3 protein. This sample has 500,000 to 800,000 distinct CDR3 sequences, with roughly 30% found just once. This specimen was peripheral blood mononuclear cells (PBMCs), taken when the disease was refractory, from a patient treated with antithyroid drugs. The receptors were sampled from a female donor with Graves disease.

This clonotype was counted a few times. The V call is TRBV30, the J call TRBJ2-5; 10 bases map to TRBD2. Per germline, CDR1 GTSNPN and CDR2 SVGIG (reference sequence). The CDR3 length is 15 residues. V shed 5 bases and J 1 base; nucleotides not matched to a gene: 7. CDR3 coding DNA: TGTGCCTGGGGCTCTAGCGGGGGACCCCAAGAGACCCAGTACTTC. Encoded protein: CAWGSSGGPQETQYF.

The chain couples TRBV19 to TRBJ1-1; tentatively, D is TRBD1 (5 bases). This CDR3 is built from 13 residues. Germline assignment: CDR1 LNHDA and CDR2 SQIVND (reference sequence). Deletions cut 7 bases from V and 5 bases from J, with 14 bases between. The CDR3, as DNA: TGTGCCAGTAATGAGAGGGGACTAACTGAAGCTTTCTTT. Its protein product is CASNERGLTEAFF.

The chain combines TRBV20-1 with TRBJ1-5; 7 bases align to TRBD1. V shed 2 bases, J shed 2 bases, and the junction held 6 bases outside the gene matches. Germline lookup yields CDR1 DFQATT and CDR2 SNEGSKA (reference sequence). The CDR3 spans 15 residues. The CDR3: CSARLPTGGNQPQHF. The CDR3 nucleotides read TGCAGTGCTAGACTACCTACAGGGGGCAATCAGCCCCAGCATTTT.

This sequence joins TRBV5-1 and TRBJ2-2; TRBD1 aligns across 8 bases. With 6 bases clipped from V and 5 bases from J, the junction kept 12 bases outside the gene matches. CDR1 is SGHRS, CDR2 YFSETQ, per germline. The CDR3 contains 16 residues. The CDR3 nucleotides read TGCGCCAGCAAAGTGCAGGGGGCAGTTAGTACCGGGGAGCTGTTTTTT. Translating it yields CASKVQGAVSTGELFF.

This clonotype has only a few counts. CDR3 DNA: TGCAGCGTTGTGGGGGACCCGAACACTGAAGCTTTCTTT. Encoded protein: CSVVGDPNTEAFF. The rearrangement links TRBV29-1 to TRBJ1-1, with D tentatively TRBD1 (5 bases). From germline, CDR1 is SQVTM and CDR2 ANQGSEA. V dropped 4 bases and J dropped 1 base, with 10 bases sitting between them. CDR3 size: 13 residues.

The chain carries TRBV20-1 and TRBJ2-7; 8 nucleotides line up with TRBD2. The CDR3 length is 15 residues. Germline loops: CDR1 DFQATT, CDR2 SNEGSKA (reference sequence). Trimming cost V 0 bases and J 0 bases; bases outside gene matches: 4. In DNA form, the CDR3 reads TGCAGTGCTAGAGATCACACTAGCGGCTCCTACGAGCAGTACTTC. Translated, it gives CSARDHTSGSYEQYF.

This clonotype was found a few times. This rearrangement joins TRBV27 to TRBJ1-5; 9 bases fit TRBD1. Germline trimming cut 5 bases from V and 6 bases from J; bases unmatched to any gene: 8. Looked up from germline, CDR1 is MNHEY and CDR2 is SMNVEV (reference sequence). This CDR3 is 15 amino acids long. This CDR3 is CASSGTGGASQPQHF. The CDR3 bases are TGTGCCAGCAGTGGAACAGGGGGCGCGAGTCAGCCCCAGCATTTT.

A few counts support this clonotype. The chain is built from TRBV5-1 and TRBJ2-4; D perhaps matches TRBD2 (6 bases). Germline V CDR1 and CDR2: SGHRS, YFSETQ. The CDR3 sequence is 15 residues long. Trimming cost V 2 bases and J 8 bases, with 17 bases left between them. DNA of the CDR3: TGCGCCAGCAGCTTAGGCGGGCTAGCGCAAGACATTCAGTACTTC. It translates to CASSLGGLAQDIQYF.

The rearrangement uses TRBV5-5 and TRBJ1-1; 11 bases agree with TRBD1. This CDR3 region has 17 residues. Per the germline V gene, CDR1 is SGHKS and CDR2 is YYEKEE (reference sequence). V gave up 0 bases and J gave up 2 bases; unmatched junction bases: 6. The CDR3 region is CASSLGDRGFENTEAFF. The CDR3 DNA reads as TGTGCCAGCAGCTTGGGGGACAGGGGGTTTGAAAACACTGAAGCTTTCTTT. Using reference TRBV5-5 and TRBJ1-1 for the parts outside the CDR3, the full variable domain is DAGVTQSPTHLIKTRGQQVTLRCSPISGHKSVSWYQQVLGQGPQFIFQYYEKEERGRGNFPDRFSARQFPNYSSELNVNALLLGDSALYLCASSLGDRGFENTEAFFGQGTRLTVV.

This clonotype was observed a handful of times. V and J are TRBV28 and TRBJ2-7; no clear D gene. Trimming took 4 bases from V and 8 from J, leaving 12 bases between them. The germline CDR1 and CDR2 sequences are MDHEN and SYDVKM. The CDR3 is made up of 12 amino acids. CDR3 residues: CASSSGPLQQYF. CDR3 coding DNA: TGTGCCAGCAGTTCGGGCCCGCTCCAGCAGTACTTC.

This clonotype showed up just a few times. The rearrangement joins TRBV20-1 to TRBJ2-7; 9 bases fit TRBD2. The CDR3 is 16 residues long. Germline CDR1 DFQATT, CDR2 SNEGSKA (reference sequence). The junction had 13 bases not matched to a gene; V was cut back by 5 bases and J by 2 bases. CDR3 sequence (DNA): TGCAGTGCTGCCAATCCGGGGACTAGCCTGACCTACGAGCAGTACTTC. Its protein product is CSAANPGTSLTYEQYF.